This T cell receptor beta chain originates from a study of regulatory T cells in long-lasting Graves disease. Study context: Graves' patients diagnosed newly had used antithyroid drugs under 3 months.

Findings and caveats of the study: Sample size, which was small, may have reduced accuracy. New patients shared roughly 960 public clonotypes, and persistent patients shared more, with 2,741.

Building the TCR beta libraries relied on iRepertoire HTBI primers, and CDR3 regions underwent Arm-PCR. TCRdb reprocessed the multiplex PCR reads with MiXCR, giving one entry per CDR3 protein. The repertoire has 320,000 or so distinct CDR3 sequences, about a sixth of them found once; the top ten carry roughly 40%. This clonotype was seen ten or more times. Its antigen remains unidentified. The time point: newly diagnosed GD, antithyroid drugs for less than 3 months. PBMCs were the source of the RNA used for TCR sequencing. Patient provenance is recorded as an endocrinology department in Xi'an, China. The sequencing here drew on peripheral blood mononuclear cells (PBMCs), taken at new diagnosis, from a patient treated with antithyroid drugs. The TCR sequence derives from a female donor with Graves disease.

CDR3 region: CASSFPVTYGYTF. The CDR3 DNA follows: TGTGCCAGCAGCTTTCCAGTAACCTATGGCTACACCTTC. The genes are TRBV28 and TRBJ1-2, with D uncertain. V was pared by 6 bases and J by 4 bases, with 12 bases between. This CDR3 comprises 13 residues. CDR1 and CDR2 (germline): MDHEN, SYDVKM.